The TCR beta chain under discussion was sequenced for a study of T cells in Graves' hyperthyroidism and ophthalmopathy. The study, taken as a whole, reports: Ophthalmopathy stood apart from stable hyperthyroidism in a 13 V-J model.

This clonotype has a count of ten or more. Its target is not known. Germline-derived CDR1 and CDR2 are SNHLY and FYNNEI. The V gene end was trimmed by 5 bases and the J gene end by 6 bases; junction bases not matched to a gene: 7. CDR3 length equals 14 residues. TCR beta CDR3 regions were amplified from RNA. Carried out on the TCR CDR3, a first-round RT-PCR used the HTBI primer set. TCRdb called the multiplex PCR reads again in MiXCR, with one record for every CDR3 protein. The table lists about 610,000 distinct CDR3 sequences, 15% to 20% of them singletons, with about 3.5% in the top ten. Sequencing was carried out using blood. The rearrangement uses TRBV2 and TRBJ2-7; 10 positions agree with TRBD2. The TCR sequence derives from a woman aged 40 to 50 with Graves' ophthalmopathy. The chain's CDR3 is CASSKSGLAFEQYF. For the CDR3, the DNA is TGTGCCAGCAGTAAATCGGGACTAGCGTTCGAGCAGTACTTC.